This T cell receptor beta chain was identified in a study of blood T cells in healthy people across ages. This clonotype was counted once. Trimming took 9 bases from V and 1 from J, leaving 9 bases between them. CDR1 and CDR2 (germline): ENHRY, SYGVKD. The CDR3 has 13 residues. Using a J-beta primer mix together with a sample-barcoded 5' primer, a second PCR was run for about 6 to 11 cycles. Each CDR3 protein is one row after TCRdb ran MiXCR on the 5' RACE reads. The sample holds 1.2 million to 1.5 million distinct CDR3 sequences, approximately 42% seen once. The source material was blood. The J gene is TRBJ2-2, the V gene TRBV10-3; D gene unclear. This TCR came from a young woman in good health. CDR3 protein: CAIKQRNTGELFF. Here the CDR3 DNA reads TGTGCCATAAAACAGAGGAACACCGGGGAGCTGTTTTTT.